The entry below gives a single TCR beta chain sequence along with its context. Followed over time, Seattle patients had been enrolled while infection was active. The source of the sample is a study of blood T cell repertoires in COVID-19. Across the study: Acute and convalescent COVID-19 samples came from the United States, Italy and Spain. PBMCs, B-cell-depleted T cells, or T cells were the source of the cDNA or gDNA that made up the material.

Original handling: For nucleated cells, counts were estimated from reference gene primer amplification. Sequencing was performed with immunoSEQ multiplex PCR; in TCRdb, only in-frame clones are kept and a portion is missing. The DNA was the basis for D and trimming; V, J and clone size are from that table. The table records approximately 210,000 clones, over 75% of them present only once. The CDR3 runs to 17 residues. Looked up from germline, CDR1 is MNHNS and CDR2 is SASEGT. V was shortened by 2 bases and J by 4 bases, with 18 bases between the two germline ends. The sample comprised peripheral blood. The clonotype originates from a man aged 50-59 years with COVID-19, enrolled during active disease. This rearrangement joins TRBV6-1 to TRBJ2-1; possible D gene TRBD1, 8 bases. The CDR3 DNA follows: TGTGCCAGCAGTGAAATCTGGGGGGGGACAGGATACAATGAGCAGTTCTTC. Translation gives CASSEIWGGTGYNEQFF.